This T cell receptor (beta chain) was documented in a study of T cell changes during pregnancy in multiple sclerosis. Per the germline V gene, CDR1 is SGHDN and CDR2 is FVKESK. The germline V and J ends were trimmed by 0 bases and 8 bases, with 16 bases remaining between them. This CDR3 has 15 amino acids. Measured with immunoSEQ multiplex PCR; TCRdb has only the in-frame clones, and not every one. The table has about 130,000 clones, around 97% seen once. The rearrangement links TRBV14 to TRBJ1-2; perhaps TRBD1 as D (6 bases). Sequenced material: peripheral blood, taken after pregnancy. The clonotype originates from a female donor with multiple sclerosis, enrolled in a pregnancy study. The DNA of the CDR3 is TGTGCCAGCAGCCAAGATCGTGGCAGGGGATGGGGCTACACCTTC. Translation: CASSQDRGRGWGYTF. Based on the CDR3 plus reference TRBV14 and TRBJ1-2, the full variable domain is EAGVTQFPSHSVIEKGQTVTLRCDPISGHDNLYWYRRVMGKEIKFLLHFVKESKQDESGMPNNRFLAERTGGTYSTLKVQPAELEDSGVYFCASSQDRGRGWGYTFGSGTRLTVV.